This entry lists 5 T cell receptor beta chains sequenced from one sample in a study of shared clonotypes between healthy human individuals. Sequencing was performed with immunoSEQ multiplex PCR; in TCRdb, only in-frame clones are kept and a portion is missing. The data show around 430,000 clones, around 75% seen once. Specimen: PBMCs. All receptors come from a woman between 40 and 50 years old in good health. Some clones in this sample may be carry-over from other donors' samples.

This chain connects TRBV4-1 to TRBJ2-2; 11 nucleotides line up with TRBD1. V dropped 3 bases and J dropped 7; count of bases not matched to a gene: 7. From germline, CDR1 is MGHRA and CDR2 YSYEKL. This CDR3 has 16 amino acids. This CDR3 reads CASSHGQGAYGGELFF. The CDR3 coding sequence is TGCGCCAGCAGCCATGGACAGGGGGCTTACGGCGGGGAGCTGTTTTTT.

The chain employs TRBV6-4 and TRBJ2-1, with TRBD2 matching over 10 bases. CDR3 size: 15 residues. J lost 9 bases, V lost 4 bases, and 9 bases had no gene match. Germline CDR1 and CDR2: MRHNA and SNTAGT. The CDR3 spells CASSGGSGRLGEQFF. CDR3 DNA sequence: TGTGCCAGCAGTGGGGGTAGCGGGAGGCTCGGTGAGCAGTTCTTC.

The CDR3 region is CASSYRGPGANVLTF. The CDR3 DNA follows: TGTGCCAGCAGTTACCGGGGTCCTGGGGCCAACGTCCTGACTTTC. V is TRBV6-5 and J is TRBJ2-6; tentatively, D is TRBD2 (5 bases). This CDR3 is 15 amino acids long. CDR1 is MNHEY, CDR2 SVGAGI, per germline. V lost 2 bases, J lost 2 bases, and 7 bases lay in between.

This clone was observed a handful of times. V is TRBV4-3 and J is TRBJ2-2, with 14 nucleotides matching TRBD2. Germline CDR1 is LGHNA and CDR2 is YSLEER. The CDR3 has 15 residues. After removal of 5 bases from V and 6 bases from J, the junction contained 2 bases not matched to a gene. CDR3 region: CASSATSGRAGELFF. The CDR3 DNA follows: TGCGCCAGCAGCGCGACTAGCGGGAGGGCCGGGGAGCTGTTTTTT.

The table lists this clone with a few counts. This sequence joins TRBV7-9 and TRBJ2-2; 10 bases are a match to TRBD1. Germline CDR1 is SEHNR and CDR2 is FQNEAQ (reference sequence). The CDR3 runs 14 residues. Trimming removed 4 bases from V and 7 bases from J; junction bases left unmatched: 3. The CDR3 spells CASSWDRGFGELFF. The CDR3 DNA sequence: TGTGCCAGCAGCTGGGACAGGGGATTCGGGGAGCTGTTTTTT.